This is a list of T cell receptor beta chains from one sample in a study of OX40 agonist ivuxolimab in advanced cancers. The data were produced by immunoSEQ multiplex PCR, yet TCRdb's version contains in-frame clones alone and is incomplete. The table has more than 85,000 clones, roughly 91% seen once. The starting material was CD4+ or CD8+ T cells sorted from blood, obtained in a trial of the OX40 agonist ivuxolimab. These receptors were obtained from an adult with an advanced solid tumor such as melanoma, head and neck, liver or kidney cancer. CDR3s include the opening cysteine and the closing phenylalanine or tryptophan. Fields, in order: J gene, D gene, clone size, V gene, CDR3 DNA, CDR3 protein. The D gene is left open where the match is weak. A row's size may be missing; if present it is once, few, many or a size class.

j_gene: TRBJ2-1; d_gene: TRBD2; abundance: -; v_gene: TRBV7-9; CDR3nt: TGTGCCAGCAGCTTAGGTGCAGCGGGAGGACCCAATGAGCAGTTCTTC; CDR3aa: CASSLGAAGGPNEQFF
j_gene: TRBJ2-3; d_gene: -; abundance: -; v_gene: TRBV5-4; CDR3nt: TGTGCCAGCAGCTCTGGGCGGGACAAGGCGCTTGATACGCAGTATTTT; CDR3aa: CASSSGRDKALDTQYF
j_gene: TRBJ2-2; d_gene: TRBD2; abundance: -; v_gene: TRBV7-3; CDR3nt: TGTGCCAGCAGCCCCGGGACTAGCGGGAGCGCGAACACCGGGGAGCTGTTTTTT; CDR3aa: CASSPGTSGSANTGELFF
j_gene: TRBJ2-3; d_gene: -; abundance: -; v_gene: TRBV7-8; CDR3nt: TGTGCCAGCAGCACAAGAACCGGGGCAGATACGCAGTATTTT; CDR3aa: CASSTRTGADTQYF
j_gene: TRBJ2-1; d_gene: TRBD1; abundance: -; v_gene: TRBV5-1; CDR3nt: TGCGCCAGCAGCCCAGGACAGGGTTACTACAATGAGCAGTTCTTC; CDR3aa: CASSPGQGYYNEQFF
j_gene: TRBJ2-1; d_gene: TRBD2; abundance: -; v_gene: TRBV10-3; CDR3nt: TGTGCCATCAGTGATCGAAGCGGGGCGTACAATGAGCAGTTCTTC; CDR3aa: CAISDRSGAYNEQFF
j_gene: TRBJ1-5; d_gene: TRBD1; abundance: few; v_gene: TRBV27; CDR3nt: TGTGCCAGCAGTTCGACAGGGGGTCAGCCCCAGCATTTT; CDR3aa: CASSSTGGQPQHF
j_gene: TRBJ2-7; d_gene: -; abundance: -; v_gene: TRBV6-5; CDR3nt: TGTGCCAGCACCGAGGCCCCAGGTACCTCCTACGAGCAGTACTTC; CDR3aa: CASTEAPGTSYEQYF
j_gene: TRBJ2-3; d_gene: -; abundance: -; v_gene: TRBV6-5; CDR3nt: TGTGCCAGCAGTTGGGGCAGGAGCACAGATACGCAGTATTTT; CDR3aa: CASSWGRSTDTQYF
j_gene: TRBJ1-1; d_gene: TRBD1; abundance: -; v_gene: TRBV27; CDR3nt: TGTGCCAGCACCCCGGGTGGGGGACAGAGGGCTTTCTTT; CDR3aa: CASTPGGGQRAFF
j_gene: TRBJ2-1; d_gene: TRBD2; abundance: -; v_gene: TRBV5-1; CDR3nt: TGCGCCAGCAGCTTGGGGGAGCTAGCGGGACGGTCGGATGAGCAGTTCTTC; CDR3aa: CASSLGELAGRSDEQFF
j_gene: TRBJ2-1; d_gene: -; abundance: -; v_gene: TRBV27; CDR3nt: TGTGCCAGCAGTCGCGAAGGGGGGAATGAGCAGTTCTTC; CDR3aa: CASSREGGNEQFF
j_gene: TRBJ2-2; d_gene: -; abundance: -; v_gene: TRBV5-1; CDR3nt: TGCGCCAGCAGCTTGGACCAAACATACACCGGGGAGCTGTTTTTT; CDR3aa: CASSLDQTYTGELFF
j_gene: TRBJ2-5; d_gene: TRBD1; abundance: -; v_gene: TRBV7-3; CDR3nt: TGTGCCAGCAGCCCCAGGGGGCAAGAGACCCAGTACTTC; CDR3aa: CASSPRGQETQYF
j_gene: TRBJ1-5; d_gene: TRBD1; abundance: -; v_gene: TRBV5-3; CDR3nt: TGTGCCAGACTTGGACAGGGTGGGCAGCCCCAGCATTTT; CDR3aa: CARLGQGGQPQHF
j_gene: TRBJ2-7; d_gene: -; abundance: -; v_gene: TRBV11-1; CDR3nt: TGTGCCAGCAGCTTAAAGTGGACTGGGGGAGACGAGCAGTACTTC; CDR3aa: CASSLKWTGGDEQYF
j_gene: TRBJ2-3; d_gene: -; abundance: -; v_gene: TRBV28; CDR3nt: TGTGCCAGCAGTTCCGTAACAGATACGCAGTATTTT; CDR3aa: CASSSVTDTQYF
j_gene: TRBJ2-3; d_gene: -; abundance: -; v_gene: TRBV7-9; CDR3nt: TGTGCCAGCAGCTTCAGGGGGGACATCACAGATACGCAGTATTTT; CDR3aa: CASSFRGDITDTQYF
j_gene: TRBJ2-1; d_gene: TRBD1; abundance: -; v_gene: TRBV5-1; CDR3nt: TGCGCCAGCAGCTTGGGGACCGGGACAGCCTACAATGAGCAGTTCTTC; CDR3aa: CASSLGTGTAYNEQFF
j_gene: TRBJ2-1; d_gene: TRBD2; abundance: -; v_gene: TRBV6-1; CDR3nt: TGTGCCAGCAGTGAATCCGGACTAGCGGACAATGAGCAGTTCTTC; CDR3aa: CASSESGLADNEQFF
j_gene: TRBJ2-3; d_gene: -; abundance: -; v_gene: TRBV18; CDR3nt: TGTGCCAGCTCACCACCTGGATACAGGGCTGGCGCAGATACGCAGTATTTT; CDR3aa: CASSPPGYRAGADTQYF
j_gene: TRBJ2-5; d_gene: -; abundance: -; v_gene: TRBV28; CDR3nt: TGTGCCAGCAGCTCCCGGAGGGGGGAGCAGTACTTC; CDR3aa: CASSSRRGEQYF
j_gene: TRBJ2-7; d_gene: -; abundance: -; v_gene: TRBV18; CDR3nt: TGTGCCAGCTCACCACTAGAGCGGAGCAAGATTTCCTACGAGCAGTACTTC; CDR3aa: CASSPLERSKISYEQYF
j_gene: TRBJ1-5; d_gene: -; abundance: -; v_gene: TRBV6-5; CDR3nt: TGTGCCAGCAGTAACAACGAGCCCCAGCATTTT; CDR3aa: CASSNNEPQHF
j_gene: TRBJ2-2; d_gene: -; abundance: -; v_gene: TRBV7-6; CDR3nt: TGTGCCAGCGGCCATCATGACGGGGAGCTGTTTTTT; CDR3aa: CASGHHDGELFF
j_gene: TRBJ2-7; d_gene: -; abundance: -; v_gene: TRBV7-3; CDR3nt: TGTGCCAGCAGCTCGGGCAATACCTACGAGCAGTACTTC; CDR3aa: CASSSGNTYEQYF
j_gene: TRBJ1-3; d_gene: -; abundance: -; v_gene: TRBV19; CDR3nt: TGTGCCAGTAGTATGTATGGGCAAGGCTCTGGAAACACCATATATTTT; CDR3aa: CASSMYGQGSGNTIYF
j_gene: TRBJ1-2; d_gene: -; abundance: -; v_gene: TRBV28; CDR3nt: TGTGCCAGCAGTTCCCGAACATATGGCTACACCTTC; CDR3aa: CASSSRTYGYTF
j_gene: TRBJ2-3; d_gene: TRBD1; abundance: -; v_gene: TRBV15; CDR3nt: TGTGCCACCTTGGGACAGATGAGCACAGATACGCAGTATTTT; CDR3aa: CATLGQMSTDTQYF
j_gene: TRBJ2-5; d_gene: -; abundance: -; v_gene: TRBV5-1; CDR3nt: TGCGCCAGCAGCTTGGCAGGGGTGCAAGAGACCCAGTACTTC; CDR3aa: CASSLAGVQETQYF
j_gene: TRBJ2-5; d_gene: -; abundance: -; v_gene: TRBV19; CDR3nt: TGTGCCAGTAGTAAGGAGAACAGGGTACAAGAGACCCAGTACTTC; CDR3aa: CASSKENRVQETQYF
j_gene: TRBJ2-5; d_gene: TRBD1; abundance: once; v_gene: TRBV5-6; CDR3nt: TGTGCCAGCAGCTCACCGACAGGGGACGCGAGGACCCAGTACTTC; CDR3aa: CASSSPTGDARTQYF
j_gene: TRBJ2-7; d_gene: TRBD2; abundance: -; v_gene: TRBV6-6; CDR3nt: TGTGCCAGCAGTTACTCCGGGACTAGTGGGAACGAGCAGTACTTC; CDR3aa: CASSYSGTSGNEQYF
j_gene: TRBJ2-4; d_gene: TRBD1; abundance: -; v_gene: TRBV9; CDR3nt: TGTGCCAGCAGCGTAGGAGGGCAGGGGGCTCAAAACATTCAGTACTTC; CDR3aa: CASSVGGQGAQNIQYF
j_gene: TRBJ2-3; d_gene: -; abundance: -; v_gene: TRBV19; CDR3nt: TGTGCCAGTAGTAACACCCACACAGATACGCAGTATTTT; CDR3aa: CASSNTHTDTQYF
j_gene: TRBJ2-2; d_gene: -; abundance: -; v_gene: TRBV19; CDR3nt: TGTGCCAGTAGTGATCTCGCGGGTGCGAACACCGGGGAGCTGTTTTTT; CDR3aa: CASSDLAGANTGELFF
j_gene: TRBJ1-5; d_gene: -; abundance: -; v_gene: TRBV27; CDR3nt: TGTGCCAGCAGTAGCAGGTCCAATCAGCCCCAGCATTTT; CDR3aa: CASSSRSNQPQHF
j_gene: TRBJ1-3; d_gene: -; abundance: -; v_gene: TRBV7-9; CDR3nt: TGTGCCAGCATCCTAGGCGCCAGTATCTCTGGAAACACCATATATTTT; CDR3aa: CASILGASISGNTIYF
j_gene: TRBJ1-2; d_gene: TRBD1; abundance: -; v_gene: TRBV7-9; CDR3nt: TGTGCCAGCAGCGACCAGACAGGGGCTAACTATGGCTACACCTTC; CDR3aa: CASSDQTGANYGYTF
j_gene: TRBJ2-7; d_gene: TRBD2; abundance: -; v_gene: TRBV28; CDR3nt: TGTGCCAGCAGTGAAGCGGGAGCCGGGGACGAGCAGTACTTC; CDR3aa: CASSEAGAGDEQYF
j_gene: TRBJ2-7; d_gene: TRBD1; abundance: -; v_gene: TRBV6-5; CDR3nt: TGTGCCAGCAGTTACTATGGCAGGGGGCTTGGCGAGCAGTACTTC; CDR3aa: CASSYYGRGLGEQYF
j_gene: TRBJ2-7; d_gene: TRBD2; abundance: -; v_gene: TRBV6-5; CDR3nt: TGTGCCAGCAGCCTAGCGGGGGCCTACGAGCAGTACTTC; CDR3aa: CASSLAGAYEQYF
j_gene: TRBJ2-3; d_gene: TRBD2; abundance: -; v_gene: TRBV18; CDR3nt: TGTGCCAGCTCACCCCTCCCGTTACTAGCGGGAACAGACACAGATACGCAGTATTTT; CDR3aa: CASSPLPLLAGTDTDTQYF
j_gene: TRBJ2-5; d_gene: -; abundance: -; v_gene: TRBV6-1; CDR3nt: TGTGCCAGCAGCCTCGGACAGCAAGAGACCCAGTACTTC; CDR3aa: CASSLGQQETQYF
j_gene: TRBJ2-3; d_gene: TRBD2; abundance: few; v_gene: TRBV7-8; CDR3nt: TGTGCCAGCAGCCAAAGGAGAGCGGGAATTAGGGGAGGGGATACGCAGTATTTT; CDR3aa: CASSQRRAGIRGGDTQYF
j_gene: TRBJ2-2; d_gene: TRBD1; abundance: -; v_gene: TRBV5-5; CDR3nt: TGTGCCAGCAGCAGGGGACAGGGGTACACCGGGGAGCTGTTTTTT; CDR3aa: CASSRGQGYTGELFF
j_gene: TRBJ2-7; d_gene: TRBD1; abundance: -; v_gene: TRBV7-2; CDR3nt: TGTGCCAGCAGCCTGGGACAGGGGATCTACGAGCAGTACTTC; CDR3aa: CASSLGQGIYEQYF
j_gene: TRBJ2-3; d_gene: TRBD2; abundance: -; v_gene: TRBV7-9; CDR3nt: TGTGCCAGCAGCTGGACTAGCCGGAGGTCCGCAGATACGCAGTATTTT; CDR3aa: CASSWTSRRSADTQYF
j_gene: TRBJ2-2; d_gene: TRBD2; abundance: -; v_gene: TRBV27; CDR3nt: TGTGCCAGCAGTTTATCGGGGACTAGCGGGAGTCTGGCCGGGGAGCTGTTTTTT; CDR3aa: CASSLSGTSGSLAGELFF
j_gene: TRBJ1-2; d_gene: TRBD1; abundance: -; v_gene: TRBV29-1; CDR3nt: TGCAGCGCACAGGGGATTGAGGGCTACACCTTC; CDR3aa: CSAQGIEGYTF
j_gene: TRBJ2-7; d_gene: -; abundance: -; v_gene: TRBV9; CDR3nt: TGTGCCAGCAGCGTAGACGGCAGGGCCGACGAGCAGTACTTC; CDR3aa: CASSVDGRADEQYF
j_gene: TRBJ2-3; d_gene: TRBD2; abundance: -; v_gene: TRBV11-2; CDR3nt: TGTGCCAGCAGCTTAGGGCCGGGAGGGACAACAGATACGCAGTATTTT; CDR3aa: CASSLGPGGTTDTQYF
j_gene: TRBJ2-1; d_gene: TRBD2; abundance: -; v_gene: TRBV7-2; CDR3nt: TGTGCCAGCAGAATGGAGCGGGGGACCTTCTACAATGAGCAGTTCTTC; CDR3aa: CASRMERGTFYNEQFF
j_gene: TRBJ1-1; d_gene: -; abundance: -; v_gene: TRBV19; CDR3nt: TGTGCCAGTAGTAACCTACAAGGGTTCCGACCGGAAGCTTTCTTT; CDR3aa: CASSNLQGFRPEAFF
j_gene: TRBJ2-3; d_gene: TRBD1; abundance: -; v_gene: TRBV5-1; CDR3nt: TGCGCCAGCAGCCCCGGGACAGCCACAGATACGCAGTATTTT; CDR3aa: CASSPGTATDTQYF
j_gene: TRBJ2-7; d_gene: TRBD1; abundance: -; v_gene: TRBV15; CDR3nt: TGTGCCACCAGCACGACAGGGGGCGTACAGTACTTC; CDR3aa: CATSTTGGVQYF
j_gene: TRBJ1-1; d_gene: TRBD1; abundance: -; v_gene: TRBV10-3; CDR3nt: TGTGCCATCAGCCAGGGACAGGGAGTAACTGAAGCTTTCTTT; CDR3aa: CAISQGQGVTEAFF
j_gene: TRBJ1-4; d_gene: TRBD1; abundance: -; v_gene: TRBV13; CDR3nt: TGTGCCAGCAGCTTGAGACAGGGCTCTAATGAAAAACTGTTTTTT; CDR3aa: CASSLRQGSNEKLFF
j_gene: TRBJ2-1; d_gene: -; abundance: -; v_gene: TRBV4-3; CDR3nt: TGCGCCAGCAGCCAAGAACCGCGGAAACGTGAGCAGTTCTTC; CDR3aa: CASSQEPRKREQFF